The source of this TCR beta chain is a study of blood T cell repertoires in COVID-19. About the study: T cells, B-cell-depleted T cells, or PBMCs provided the cDNA or gDNA that served as material.

Germline assignment: CDR1 MNHEY and CDR2 SVGAGI. V was shortened by 7 bases and J by 0 bases, with 13 bases between the two germline ends. This CDR3 contains 15 residues. As originally analysed: Reference gene primer amplification in the assay estimated nucleated cell counts. The repertoire was sequenced with immunoSEQ multiplex PCR; TCRdb's copy has only in-frame clones and lacks some. The DNA was the basis for D and trimming; V, J and clone size are from that table. This sample carries tens of thousands of clones, over 75% of them seen once, and the ten largest clones take approximately 11%. The TCR comes from a human donor with active COVID-19. The donor label of this sample is uncertain. The sample comprised peripheral blood. This chain connects TRBV6-5 to TRBJ1-3, with D perhaps matching TRBD1 (6 bases). As DNA, the CDR3 is TGTGCCAGCACCGGACAGCTACACTCTGGAAACACCATATATTTT. Its protein is CASTGQLHSGNTIYF.